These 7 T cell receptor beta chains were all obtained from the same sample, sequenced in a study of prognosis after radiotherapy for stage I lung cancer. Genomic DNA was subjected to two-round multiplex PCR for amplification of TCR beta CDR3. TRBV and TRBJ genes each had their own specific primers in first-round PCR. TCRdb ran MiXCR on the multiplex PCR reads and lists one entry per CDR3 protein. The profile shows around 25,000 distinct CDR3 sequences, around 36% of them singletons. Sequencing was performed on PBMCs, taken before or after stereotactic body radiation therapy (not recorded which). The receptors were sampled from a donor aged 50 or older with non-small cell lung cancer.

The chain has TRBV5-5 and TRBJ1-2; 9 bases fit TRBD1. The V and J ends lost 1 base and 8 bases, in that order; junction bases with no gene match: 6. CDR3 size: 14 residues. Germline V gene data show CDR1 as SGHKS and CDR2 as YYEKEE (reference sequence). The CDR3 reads CASSLWDRVDGYTF. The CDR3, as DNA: TGTGCCAGCAGCTTGTGGGACAGGGTAGACGGCTACACCTTC.

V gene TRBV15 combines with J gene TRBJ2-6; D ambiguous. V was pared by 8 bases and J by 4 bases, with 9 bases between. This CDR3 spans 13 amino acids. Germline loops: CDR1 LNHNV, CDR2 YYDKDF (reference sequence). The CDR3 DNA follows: TGTGCCACCCGGTTGGTCGGGGCCAACGTCCTGACTTTC. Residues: CATRLVGANVLTF.

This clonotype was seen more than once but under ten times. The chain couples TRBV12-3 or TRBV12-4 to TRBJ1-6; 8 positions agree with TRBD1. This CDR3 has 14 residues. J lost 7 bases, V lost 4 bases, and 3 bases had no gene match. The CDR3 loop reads CASSSQGANSPLHF. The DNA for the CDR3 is TGTGCCAGCAGTTCTCAGGGGGCCAATTCACCCCTCCACTTT.

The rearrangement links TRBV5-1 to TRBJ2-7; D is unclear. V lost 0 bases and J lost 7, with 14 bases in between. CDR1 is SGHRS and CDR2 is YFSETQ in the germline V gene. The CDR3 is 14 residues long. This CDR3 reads CASSLAGYRREQYF. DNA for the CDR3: TGCGCCAGCAGCTTGGCAGGTTACCGACGGGAGCAGTACTTC.

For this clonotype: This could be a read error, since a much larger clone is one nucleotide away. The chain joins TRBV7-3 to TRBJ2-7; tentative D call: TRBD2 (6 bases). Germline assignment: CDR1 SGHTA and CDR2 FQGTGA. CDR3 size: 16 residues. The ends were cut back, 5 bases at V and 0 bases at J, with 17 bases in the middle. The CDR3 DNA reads TGTGCCAGCAGCGCCCGACTAGGACACCACTCCTACGAGCAGTACTTC. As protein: CASSARLGHHSYEQYF.

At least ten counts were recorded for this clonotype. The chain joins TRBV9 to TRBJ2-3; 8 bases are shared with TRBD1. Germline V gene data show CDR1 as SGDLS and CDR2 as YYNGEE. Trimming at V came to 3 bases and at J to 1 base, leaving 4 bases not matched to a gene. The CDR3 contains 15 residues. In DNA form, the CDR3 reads TGTGCCAGCAGCGCCATGGGACAGGGCACAGATACGCAGTATTTT. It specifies CASSAMGQGTDTQYF.

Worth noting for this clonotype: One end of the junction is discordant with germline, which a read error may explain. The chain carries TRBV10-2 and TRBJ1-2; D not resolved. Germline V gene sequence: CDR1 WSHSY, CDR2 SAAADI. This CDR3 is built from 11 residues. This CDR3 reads CASSPLRVHTF. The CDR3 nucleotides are TGCGCCAGCAGTCCCCTTCGAGTCCACACATTC.